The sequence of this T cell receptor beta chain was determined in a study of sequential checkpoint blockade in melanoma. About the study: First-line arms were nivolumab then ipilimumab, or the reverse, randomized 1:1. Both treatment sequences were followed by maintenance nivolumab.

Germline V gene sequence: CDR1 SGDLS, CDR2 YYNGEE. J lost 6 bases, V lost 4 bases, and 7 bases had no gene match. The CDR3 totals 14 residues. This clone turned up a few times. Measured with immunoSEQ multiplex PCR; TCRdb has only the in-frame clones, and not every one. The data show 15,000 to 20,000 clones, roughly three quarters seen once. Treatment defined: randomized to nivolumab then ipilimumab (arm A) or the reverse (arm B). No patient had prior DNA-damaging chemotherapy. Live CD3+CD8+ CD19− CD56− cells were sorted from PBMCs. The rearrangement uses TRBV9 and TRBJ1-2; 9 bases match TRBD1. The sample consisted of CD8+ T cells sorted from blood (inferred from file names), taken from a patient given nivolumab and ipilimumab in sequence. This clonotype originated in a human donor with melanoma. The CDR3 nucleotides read TGTGCCAGCAGCCCCTGGACAGGGGAGAATGGCTACACCTTC. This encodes CASSPWTGENGYTF.